A single sample is the source of the 6 T cell receptor beta chains below, sequenced in a study of blood T cells in healthy people across ages. The authors ran a second PCR of 7 to 11 cycles using a sample-barcoded 5' primer and a J-beta primer mix. Each CDR3 protein gets one entry after TCRdb re-called the 5' RACE reads with MiXCR. The data show around 1,500,000 distinct CDR3 sequences, with 28% seen just once and 7% to 9% held by the top ten. Sequencing was carried out using blood. These receptors all stem from a woman aged 25 to 39 in good health.

A remark on this clonotype: Its ends do not fully match the called genes, so a read error is possible. DNA of the CDR3: TGCAGCGTTGAAGATGGGGGGGGGAAGGGCGTGGACTATGGTTACACCTTC. Its translation: CSVEDGGGKGVDYGYTF. The V call is TRBV29-1, the J call TRBJ1-2; a possible D gene is TRBD1 (5 bases). Germline V lookup: CDR1 SQVTM, CDR2 ANQGSEA. There are 17 residues in the CDR3.

The rearrangement joins TRBV6-6 to TRBJ2-7; D is unclear. The V gene lost 6 bases and the J gene lost 2 bases, with 14 bases spanning the gap. In germline, CDR1 is MNHNY, CDR2 SVGAGI (reference sequence). The CDR3 is 14 residues long. The CDR3 loop reads CASRFTLNAYEQYF. CDR3 nucleotides: TGTGCCAGCAGATTCACGCTGAACGCCTACGAGCAGTACTTC.

On this clonotype itself: One base away lies a much larger clone, so this may be a sequencing read error. The rearrangement joins TRBV4-2 to TRBJ2-5; TRBD2 matches at 8 bases. CDR1 is LGHNA and CDR2 is YNFKEQ in the germline V gene. The CDR3 sequence is 19 residues long. CDR3 amino acids: CACSQDSGDRGGPGKTQYF. The DNA of the CDR3 is TGTGCCTGCAGCCAAGATTCGGGAGATCGGGGGGGCCCAGGAAAGACCCAGTACTTC.

This clonotype was seen more than once but under ten times. This chain uses TRBV7-2 with TRBJ2-5, with TRBD2 matching over 7 bases. Per germline, CDR1 SGHTA and CDR2 FQGNSA. The CDR3 extends over 15 amino acids. Losses at the gene ends were 2 bases for V and 2 bases for J; bases not matched to a gene: 5. This chain's CDR3 is CASSLRGSGQETQYF. The CDR3 DNA is TGTGCCAGCAGCTTACGTGGTAGCGGGCAAGAGACCCAGTACTTC.

There are a few counts of this clonotype. The CDR3: CASSGQDRSYEQYF. CDR3 in DNA: TGTGCCAGCAGTGGGCAGGACAGGTCCTACGAGCAGTACTTC. The chain has TRBV28 and TRBJ2-7, with 7 bases that match TRBD1. V lost 5 bases and J lost 1; bases outside the gene matches: 5. CDR3 size: 14 residues. The germline V gene encodes CDR1 MDHEN and CDR2 SYDVKM.

The V and J genes are TRBV5-6 and TRBJ1-2, with D possibly matching TRBD1 (6 bases). CDR1 is SGHDT, CDR2 YYEEEE, per germline. The CDR3 totals 15 residues. V was pared by 3 bases and J by 4 bases, with 16 bases between. The CDR3 region is CASSSVGQLTYGYTF. The CDR3 bases are TGTGCCAGCAGCTCGGTAGGACAGTTAACCTATGGCTACACCTTC.